The 2 T cell receptor beta chains given below trace back to one sample, sequenced in a study of shared clonotypes between healthy human individuals. The assay was immunoSEQ multiplex PCR, and TCRdb's table has in-frame clones only and misses some. Of 150,000 to 200,000 clones listed, 85% to 95% were seen once; the top ten hold 0.067%. Sequenced input: naive CD4+ T cells sorted from blood. The subset denotes: CD45RA+ positively selected. These receptors came from a woman between 25 and 40 years old in good health.

The chain joins TRBV27 to TRBJ2-7, with 9 bases lining up with TRBD2. CDR1 MNHEY and CDR2 SMNVEV come from the germline V gene (reference sequence). The V gene end was trimmed by 0 bases and the J gene end by 2 bases; junction bases not matched to a gene: 5. The CDR3 length is 16 residues. CDR3 nucleotides: TGTGCCAGCAGTTTATCGTCTAGCGGGGATCCCTACGAGCAGTACTTC. Protein sequence: CASSLSSSGDPYEQYF.

The V and J genes are TRBV6-5 and TRBJ2-7; 7 positions agree with TRBD2. Germline lookup yields CDR1 MNHEY and CDR2 SVGAGI. After removal of 6 bases from V and 4 bases from J, the junction contained 12 bases not matched to a gene. The CDR3 loop spans 15 amino acids. CDR3 nucleotide sequence: TGTGCCAGCAGCCTCGGGACGAACGGGAGGTACGAGCAGTACTTC. Translation: CASSLGTNGRYEQYF.